This T cell receptor beta chain was profiled in a study of T-cell memory formation after mild COVID-19. CDR1 is SGHRS and CDR2 is YFSETQ in the germline V gene. J lost 0 bases, V lost 3 bases, and 10 bases had no gene match. The CDR3 consists of 17 residues. TCRdb processed the 5' RACE reads anew with MiXCR; each CDR3 protein has one entry. The data show about 620,000 distinct CDR3 sequences, over 15% seen once. Sequenced input: PBMCs or a T cell subset sorted from them (not recorded which). The source is an adult woman who had mild COVID-19 (a few samples of this study predate the infection). Cell type and time point are not known. The genes are TRBV5-1 and TRBJ2-7; 9 positions agree with TRBD1. DNA of the CDR3: TGCGCCAGCAGCTCCGGGGACAGGGCCTTAAGCTCCTACGAGCAGTACTTC. It codes for CASSSGDRALSSYEQYF.